Sequencing of this TCR beta chain was carried out in a study of T cells in Graves' hyperthyroidism and ophthalmopathy (dated by TCRdb to between 2017 and 2020). For context, the study as a whole: Peripheral blood was sampled at the time of initial diagnosis, prior to any treatment. The paper reports TCR Vbeta CDR3 sequencing of approximately 130 peripheral blood samples: some 41 ophthalmopathy, about 75 hyperthyroidism and roughly 17 progressor patients. To identify distinguishing TCR V-J signatures, a discovery cohort of 90 to 100 patients was used, comprising 40 to 45 with Graves' ophthalmopathy and about 59 with stable Graves' hyperthyroidism. In several Graves' hyperthyroidism patients, the study also compared T-cell repertoires from thyroid tissue with T-cell repertoires from blood. The roughly 99 discovery patients were divided at random into training and test sets in a 7:3 ratio. Prospective prediction of ophthalmopathy was tested in an independent validation cohort of some 19 hyperthyroidism patients and 15 to 17 patients who later progressed to ophthalmopathy. After blood sampling, hyperthyroidism patients were treated with methimazole at a starting dose of 30 mg daily, and ophthalmopathy patients were treated with high-dose intravenous methylprednisolone. Study-wide conclusions, independent of this receptor: Sample size was not statistically predetermined, and investigators were not blinded to group allocation. Most expanded thyroid clonotypes (frequency above 0.001) were also detected in blood, a finding suggesting that blood repertoires may reflect thyroid immune responses. In cross-validation, a model built on a 13 V-J signature told ophthalmopathy apart from stable hyperthyroidism with approximately 90% sensitivity and about 81% specificity, and in testing the same model reached 80%/75%. In validation, the model predicted progression to ophthalmopathy with around 71% sensitivity and less than 80% specificity, a median of 6.5 months before onset.

The germline V gene (reference sequence) specifies SGHNT as CDR1 and YYREEE as CDR2. The cysteine opens and the phenylalanine closes a CDR3 of 14 amino acids. Only the CDR3 portion is preserved as DNA: 42 bases, with reading frame beginning at the first base. Trimming removed 5 bases from V and 8 bases from J, leaving 17 bases between the germline ends. Stable Graves' hyperthyroidism was defined as the absence of progression to ophthalmopathy over 18 months of follow-up. Hyperthyroidism patients were newly diagnosed, had a disease duration of under 2 months, and were aged 18 to 65 years. The study excluded patients with uncontrolled infections, other autoimmune diseases, pregnancy or lactation. Diagnoses relied on clinical symptoms, serum thyroxine and TRAb, thyroid ultrasound and orbital computed tomography. PBMCs were separated from 7.5 to 10 ml of fresh peripheral blood using Ficoll-Paque density gradient centrifugation. Trizol reagent was used to extract total RNA, and RNA quality was then checked on an Agilent 2100 Bioanalyzer.

The TCR beta CDR3 regions were amplified from the RNA transcripts. The first round of RT-PCR for the TCR CDR3 was performed with the HTBI primer set and the Qiagen OneStep RT-PCR kit. The libraries were constructed in a second round of multiplex PCR and then size-selected and purified. The libraries were sequenced on an Illumina HiSeq2000 using paired-end 100 bp reads. On the authors' methods: SOAPnuke was used to process the raw data, with reads discarded if the reads contained adapters or uncalled bases, had a mean Phred below 15, or lacked an exact constant-primer or identifier match. High-quality paired reads were merged with COPE v1.2.5, and unique nucleotide sequences were defined as clonotypes. MiTCR v1.1 was used to align clonotypes to the IMGT TRBV, TRBD and TRBJ reference segments. Analysis was restricted to V-J combinations with a frequency above 0.0001, which covered 98% to 99.2% of repertoires. The TCS score was defined as the ratio of F50 (clonal expansion) to E x V (chaos), calculated using BLOSUM62-based TCRdist between CDR3 peptides within each V-J. Welch's t-statistics and random forest reduced 514 V-J features to 13, which were used in a naive Bayes classifier (R e1071). TCRdb redid the processing of the public reads, applying fastp at Q25 and MiXCR, and retained in-frame beta chains. Under each unique CDR3 protein, matching rows form one entry showing the most common genes and DNA. These V and J calls derive from TCRdb rather than the authors' analysis. The sample profile shows about 700,000 distinct CDR3 sequences; approximately 15% of them were found once. Roughly 10% of the sample goes to the ten largest clones.

This clonotype appeared many times. Its antigen is not yet known. Base-call qualities are not available, and no considerably larger clone is one nucleotide away. Sequenced input: blood. This TCR derives from a woman between 18 and 30 years old with Graves' hyperthyroidism. The sequence links TRBV5-4 to TRBJ2-1; the D gene is perhaps TRBD2, from 6 matching bases. The CDR3 region has the sequence CASRSLTGDYEQFF. The DNA sequence follows: TGTGCCAGCAGATCACTTACGGGAGATTATGAGCAGTTCTTC.